The source of this T cell receptor (beta chain) is a study of beta chain features in type 1 diabetes. Expressed TCRB transcripts were sequenced because the entire RNA isolate underwent reverse transcription. Repertoires were generated with immunoSEQ multiplex PCR, while TCRdb's copy carries only in-frame clones and drops some. This sample yields 250,000 to 300,000 clones, of which roughly 13% are seen a single time; 0.017% belongs to the top ten. General study results and limits: TCRB CDR3s were moderately but significantly shorter in Type 1 diabetes patients in all four CD4+ subsets.

This CDR3 region has 12 residues. CDR1 SGHAT and CDR2 FQNNGV come from the germline V gene. V was shortened by 5 bases and J by 6 bases, with 8 bases between the two germline ends. This clone showed up just a few times. As yet, its antigen is unknown. This TCR came from a man aged 30 to 39 with type 1 diabetes. What was sequenced was naive CD4+ T cells from blood. The chain uses TRBV11-2 and TRBJ2-4; D not resolved. The CDR3 spells CASSPSSNIQYF. The CDR3 nucleotides read TGTGCCAGCAGCCCTTCCTCAAACATTCAGTACTTC.